This T cell receptor (beta chain) emerged from a study of blood T cell repertoires in COVID-19. The wider study: The United States, Italy and Spain supplied acute and convalescent COVID-19 samples. T cells, B-cell-depleted T cells, or PBMCs supplied cDNA or gDNA.

Profiling relied on immunoSEQ multiplex PCR, and the TCRdb table lists in-frame clones only, not all of them. The table has about 200,000 clones, over 75% seen once. Germline V gene data show CDR1 as LGHDT and CDR2 as YNNKEL (reference sequence). The CDR3 is made up of 15 amino acids. V dropped 3 bases and J dropped 2 bases, with 12 bases sitting between them. The J gene is TRBJ2-3, the V gene TRBV3-1 (or the pseudogene TRBV3-2); tentatively, D is TRBD2 (6 bases). The sample taken for sequencing was peripheral blood. The source of this sequence is an elderly woman with acute or convalescent COVID-19. CDR3 region: CASSHRDSITDTQYF. The CDR3 DNA follows: TGTGCCAGCAGCCATCGGGACTCCATCACAGATACGCAGTATTTT.